This entry lists 25 T cell receptor beta chains sequenced from one sample in a study of shared clonotypes between healthy human individuals. Here immunoSEQ multiplex PCR was the method, and the copy in TCRdb shows in-frame clones only, minus some. Of about 1.1 million clones listed, roughly 80% were seen once; the top ten hold almost 0.9%. Sequenced input: memory CD4+ T cells from PBMCs. Specified subset: CD45RA-negative fraction. These receptors all stem from a man aged 18-30 years in good health. Some clones in this sample may be carry-over from other donors' samples.

This chain connects TRBV5-4 to TRBJ2-2, with D perhaps TRBD1 or TRBD2 (6 bases each). CDR3 length: 16 amino acids. CDR1 SGHNT and CDR2 YYREEE come from the germline V gene (reference sequence). The V end lost 4 bases, the J end lost 5 bases, and 18 bases lay between the germline ends. In nucleotides, the CDR3 is TGTGCCAGCAGCCCCAGATCCGGAGGGGGTACCGGGGAGCTGTTTTTT. Translating it yields CASSPRSGGGTGELFF.

The J gene is TRBJ2-5, the V gene TRBV10-3; 10 nucleotides agree with TRBD1. V shed 3 bases, J shed 5 bases, and the junction held 9 bases outside the gene matches. This CDR3 is 16 amino acids long. Germline values: CDR1 ENHRY, CDR2 SYGVKD. The CDR3 DNA follows: TGTGCCATCAGTGATGTGGACAGGGGGTTGGGGGAGACCCAGTACTTC. It is translated as CAISDVDRGLGETQYF.

This chain joins TRBV29-1 and TRBJ1-3, with TRBD1 as a possible D gene (5 bases). Germline V gene sequence: CDR1 SQVTM, CDR2 ANQGSEA. The CDR3 spans 16 residues. V dropped 7 bases and J dropped 0 bases, with 19 bases sitting between them. CDR3 region: CSAHVGGSDSGNTIYF. In DNA form, the CDR3 reads TGCAGCGCTCACGTTGGGGGGTCGGACTCTGGAAACACCATATATTTT.

The chain links TRBV7-2 to TRBJ2-7; D gene uncertain. V dropped 2 bases and J dropped 5 bases, with 7 bases sitting between them. The CDR3 consists of 12 residues. CDR1 is SGHTA and CDR2 is FQGNSA in the germline V gene. CDR3 sequence reads: CASSLYRNEQYF. CDR3 sequence (DNA): TGTGCCAGCAGCTTATACCGCAACGAGCAGTACTTC. Full variable domain (missing parts from reference TRBV7-2 and TRBJ2-7): GAGVSQSPSNKVTEKGKDVELRCDPISGHTALYWYRQSLGQGLEFLIYFQGNSAPDKSGLPSDRFSAERTGGSVSTLTIQRTQQEDSAVYLCASSLYRNEQYFGPGTRLTVT.

This clone occurred a few times. The chain couples TRBV7-9 to TRBJ1-1; weak D call: TRBD1 (5 bases). The V gene lost 5 bases and the J gene lost 6 bases, with 13 bases spanning the gap. Per germline, CDR1 SEHNR and CDR2 FQNEAQ (reference sequence). The CDR3 covers 13 residues. This CDR3 reads CASSRGQVSEAFF. DNA of the CDR3: TGTGCCAGCAGCAGAGGACAAGTCTCTGAAGCTTTCTTT.

This chain uses TRBV11-3 with TRBJ2-3; D not resolved. The V end was cut by 5 bases, the J end by 6 bases, with 12 bases between. The CDR3 length is 13 residues. Per germline, CDR1 SGHNT and CDR2 YENEEA. The CDR3 DNA reads as TGTGCCAGCAGCCCCGGAGATTTGGATACGCAGTATTTT. As protein: CASSPGDLDTQYF. Full variable domain (rest looked up from reference TRBV11-3 and TRBJ2-3): EAGVVQSPRYKIIEKKQPVAFWCNPISGHNTLYWYLQNLGQGPELLIRYENEEAVDDSQLPKDRFSAERLKGVDSTLKIQPAELGDSAVYLCASSPGDLDTQYFGPGTRLTVL.

The chain is built from TRBV5-1 and TRBJ1-2; TRBD1 matches 11 bases. The CDR3 has 14 residues. Germline assignment: CDR1 SGHRS and CDR2 YFSETQ. Trimming removed 3 bases from V and 7 bases from J; junction bases left unmatched: 5. CDR3 DNA sequence: TGCGCCAGCAGCTCCGGGACAGGGGGGTTTGGCTACACCTTC. Protein sequence: CASSSGTGGFGYTF.

With regard to this clone: The same CDR3 is also encoded by other DNA sequences in this sample. The chain has TRBV7-2 and TRBJ2-7; 8 positions agree with TRBD2. Germline V gene sequence: CDR1 SGHTA, CDR2 FQGNSA. With 2 bases clipped from V and 1 base from J, the junction kept 1 base outside the gene matches. The CDR3 extends over 14 amino acids. CDR3 sequence: CASSLTSGSYEQYF. CDR3 in DNA: TGTGCCAGCAGCTTAACTAGCGGTTCCTACGAGCAGTACTTC.

The chain has TRBV4-1 and TRBJ1-3; 8 bases match TRBD1. CDR3 size: 14 residues. V gave up 0 bases and J gave up 9 bases; unmatched junction bases: 4. Germline V CDR1 and CDR2: MGHRA, YSYEKL. CDR3 sequence (DNA): TGCGCCAGCAGCCAAGAGGACAGGGAGGGCACCATATATTTT. It yields the protein CASSQEDREGTIYF.

The chain carries TRBV5-1 and TRBJ2-7; TRBD2 agrees at 11 bases. The CDR3 sequence is 16 residues long. Per the germline V gene, CDR1 is SGHRS and CDR2 is YFSETQ. Germline trimming cut 4 bases from V and 5 bases from J; bases unmatched to any gene: 11. The CDR3 spells CASSPLAGGPPNEQYF. The CDR3, as DNA: TGCGCCAGCAGCCCCCTAGCGGGAGGCCCTCCCAACGAGCAGTACTTC. Based on the CDR3 plus reference TRBV5-1 and TRBJ2-7, the full variable domain is KAGVTQTPRYLIKTRGQQVTLSCSPISGHRSVSWYQQTPGQGLQFLFEYFSETQRNKGNFPGRFSGRQFSNSRSEMNVSTLELGDSALYLCASSPLAGGPPNEQYFGPGTRLTVT.

The chain joins TRBV19 to TRBJ2-6, with D unresolved. V dropped 5 bases and J dropped 1 base, with 12 bases sitting between them. The CDR3 is 16 amino acids. Germline loops: CDR1 LNHDA, CDR2 SQIVND (reference sequence). As DNA, the CDR3 is TGTGCCAGTAGTCACTCACATGGGTCTGGGGCCAACGTCCTGACTTTC. Amino acids: CASSHSHGSGANVLTF.

Details on this clone: The same CDR3 can be traced to other DNA sequences in this sample. This chain links TRBV27 with TRBJ2-5; D gene uncertain. The CDR3 length is 12 residues. The germline gives CDR1 MNHEY, CDR2 SMNVEV (reference sequence). Deletions cut 0 bases from V and 5 bases from J, with 4 bases between. CDR3 DNA sequence: TGTGCCAGCAGTTTATCAGGGGAGACCCAGTACTTC. This gives the protein CASSLSGETQYF.

V usage is TRBV11-2 and J usage is TRBJ2-7; 7 bases are shared with TRBD2. V lost 5 bases and J lost 0; bases outside the gene matches: 4. Germline values: CDR1 SGHAT, CDR2 FQNNGV. The CDR3 is 14 amino acids. The CDR3 DNA is TGTGCCAGCAGCGTCGAGCGGGGCTCCTACGAGCAGTACTTC. It yields the protein CASSVERGSYEQYF.

The chain is built from TRBV6-1 and TRBJ2-5; D is perhaps TRBD2 (5 bases). V lost 4 bases, J lost 0 bases, and 6 bases lay in between. Germline values: CDR1 MNHNS, CDR2 SASEGT. This CDR3 spans 13 amino acids. DNA of the CDR3: TGTGCCAGCAGTGCGCGGGACCAAGAGACCCAGTACTTC. It encodes CASSARDQETQYF.

This sequence joins TRBV6-1 and TRBJ2-1; D call uncertain. The CDR3 consists of 16 residues. V lost 2 bases, J lost 4 bases, and 15 bases lay in between. CDR1 and CDR2 from the germline V gene are MNHNS and SASEGT. The DNA for the CDR3 is TGTGCCAGCAGTGAAAGAAGTTGGCAGATGTACAATGAGCAGTTCTTC. Protein: CASSERSWQMYNEQFF.

V and J are TRBV5-4 and TRBJ2-7, with TRBD2 matching over 7 bases. V was pared by 1 base and J by 7 bases, with 5 bases of the junction left unmatched. The length of the CDR3 is 13 residues. Germline assignment: CDR1 SGHNT and CDR2 YYREEE (reference sequence). CDR3 sequence (DNA): TGTGCCAGCAGCTTGTACTGGGGAGGGGAGCAGTACTTC. It translates to CASSLYWGGEQYF.

In DNA form, the CDR3 reads TGTGCCAGCAGCGTACATCAGGTCTTTAACACTGAAGCTTTCTTT. This encodes CASSVHQVFNTEAFF. The chain links TRBV9 to TRBJ1-1, with D unresolved. Germline assignment: CDR1 SGDLS and CDR2 YYNGEE. The CDR3 contains 15 residues. With 1 base removed from V and 2 bases from J, the gap between germline ends came to 12 bases.

The chain couples TRBV10-3 to TRBJ2-7; weak D call: TRBD2 (5 bases). The germline V gene has CDR1 ENHRY and CDR2 SYGVKD. Trimming left V 4 bases short and J 3 bases short, with 13 bases between. The CDR3 consists of 14 residues. CDR3 sequence (DNA): TGTGCCATCAGTGCCCCTAGCTCCCACTACGAGCAGTACTTC. Its protein product is CAISAPSSHYEQYF.

On this clone: An end of the junction does not agree with germline; a read error may underlie this. This same CDR3 is encoded by further DNA sequences in the sample. This rearrangement joins TRBV18 to TRBJ1-1; D is undetermined. CDR1 is KGHSH and CDR2 is LQKENI in the germline V gene. The CDR3 spans 15 residues. CDR3 nucleotide sequence: TGTGCCAGCTCACCACTAGCCCAAATGAACACTGAAGCCTTCTTT. This translates into CASSPLAQMNTEAFF.

The V gene is TRBV19, the J gene TRBJ1-2; D is ambiguous. V lost 7 bases and J lost 5, with 17 bases in between. Germline V gene lookup returns CDR1 LNHDA and CDR2 SQIVND (reference sequence). The CDR3 contains 14 residues. The CDR3 coding sequence is TGTGCCAGTACTCATACTCGTTTGGGATATGGCTACACCTTC. Translation: CASTHTRLGYGYTF.

The chain couples TRBV9 to TRBJ1-5, with D possibly TRBD1 on 5 matching bases. This CDR3 has 14 residues. In germline, CDR1 is SGDLS, CDR2 YYNGEE. The V and J ends lost 3 bases and 11 bases respectively, with 18 bases between them. The CDR3 DNA reads TGTGCCAGCAGCGACGGGGCCAGTGATTCGACCCAGCATTTT. Its translation is CASSDGASDSTQHF.

The J gene is TRBJ2-3, the V gene TRBV6-1, with 7 positions matching TRBD1. V was pared by 6 bases and J by 7 bases, with 4 bases of the junction left unmatched. Germline-derived CDR1 and CDR2 are MNHNS and SASEGT. The CDR3 contains 12 residues. The CDR3 DNA sequence: TGTGCCAGCAGCAACAGGGGAAATACGCAGTATTTT. It translates to CASSNRGNTQYF.

V and J are TRBV9 and TRBJ1-4; no firm D call. The V end was cut by 0 bases, the J end by 4 bases, with 10 bases between. Germline CDR1 reads SGDLS; CDR2 reads YYNGEE. The CDR3 spans 15 residues. CDR3 region: CASSVEGRNNEKLFF. The DNA of the CDR3 is TGTGCCAGCAGCGTAGAAGGACGGAATAATGAAAAACTGTTTTTT.

The rearrangement links TRBV5-4 to TRBJ2-5, with D possibly matching TRBD1 (5 bases). This CDR3 is 16 amino acids long. Trimming removed 4 bases at V and 5 bases at J, with 21 bases between. Per the germline V gene, CDR1 is SGHNT and CDR2 is YYREEE (reference sequence). The CDR3 region has the DNA TGTGCCAGCAGCACCGACCCCCCTCAGGGTTGGGAGACCCAGTACTTC. Amino acid sequence: CASSTDPPQGWETQYF.

Points on this clone: A much more abundant neighbour one base away suggests this may be a read error. This chain connects TRBV29-1 to TRBJ1-2, with D tentatively TRBD1 (5 bases). The CDR3 has 16 amino acids. In germline, CDR1 is SQVTM, CDR2 ANQGSEA. V was shortened by 2 bases and J by 8 bases, with 24 bases between the two germline ends. The chain's CDR3 is CSVEFPTRAGPGGYTF. CDR3 nucleotide sequence: TGCAGCGTTGAATTCCCCACCAGGGCGGGCCCGGGGGGCTACACCTTC.